Included here is one T cell receptor beta chain sequence, with context. Its antigen is as yet unknown. Donors came from a validation cohort of fewer than 150 subjects, distinct from the first 666-subject cohort. Germline assignment: CDR1 SGDLS and CDR2 YYNGEE. V was shortened by 4 bases and J by 4 bases, with 15 bases between the two germline ends. CDR3 length: 15 amino acids. This sample was taken from a study of cytomegalovirus exposure and HLA in healthy donors. Study overall: In a later analysis, the roughly 120 validation repertoires were reported to have used the same platform as the 650 to 800 first-cohort repertoires. General study points: According to a subsequent analysis, TCR clusters identified in the first cohort showed a tendency to co-occur across the approximately 120 validation repertoires. Diagnosis of cytomegalovirus status made by the classifier reportedly showed high specificity and sensitivity.

Profiled with immunoSEQ multiplex PCR; TCRdb holds only in-frame clones, not every one. The sample lists roughly 260,000 clones; approximately 87% were seen once. The chain employs TRBV9 and TRBJ2-1; a weak D match, TRBD1 (6 bases). The material sequenced was PBMCs. This TCR was sampled from a man younger than 35 in good health and CMV-seronegative. CDR3 sequence: CASSQYGQGYNEQFF. Written as DNA, the CDR3 is TGTGCCAGCAGCCAGTACGGTCAGGGGTACAATGAGCAGTTCTTC.